This T cell receptor beta chain originates from a study of T cell repertoires in cytomegalovirus infection. Study-wide context: Indications of both CMV infection and matching HLA type were provided by public TCR beta signatures.

In germline, CDR1 is SQVTM, CDR2 ANQGSEA. V was cut by 5 bases and J by 7 bases, with 8 bases left in between. The CDR3 covers 11 residues. In the case of this clonotype: What it recognizes is unknown.

MiXCR, applied by TCRdb to the reads, yields one record per CDR3 protein. The repertoire consists of under 800,000 distinct CDR3 sequences, with around 24% occurring once and the leading ten covering around 7.6%. Study findings and constraints: CMV-specific HLA-C-restricted TCR beta clonotypes dominated the ex vivo response.

The chain carries TRBV29-1 and TRBJ1-4; no clear D gene. What was sequenced was CD8+ T cells from PBMCs. The receptor's source is a human donor in good health (CMV status not recorded). Some clones in this sample may be carry-over from other donors' samples. The CDR3 DNA reads as TGCAGCGTTCGTGACCGTGAAAAACTGTTTTTT. Encoded protein: CSVRDREKLFF.